The rows below give T cell receptor beta chains drawn from one sample of a study of blood T cell repertoires in COVID-19. Libraries were prepared by immunoSEQ multiplex PCR; TCRdb keeps only in-frame clonotypes and omits some of them. The top ten clones hold about 5% of a sample with a few hundred thousand clones, under 85% of them seen once. The source material was PBMCs or T cells enriched from blood (not recorded which). The receptors come from a woman between 50 and 59 years old who had recovered from COVID-19. CDR3s leave out the opening cysteine and the closing phenylalanine or tryptophan.

v_gene,j_gene,CDR3aa
TRBV7-2,TRBJ1-4,ASSATWSNEKLF
TRBV5-1,TRBJ1-2,ASSEGQGDGYT
TRBV6-5,TRBJ2-7,ASSYSIRGEQY
TRBV7-3,TRBJ2-7,ASSPEGGNYGTYEQY
TRBV2,TRBJ2-6,ASRLNSGANVLT
TRBV5-1,TRBJ1-1,ASSLGTGGSDTEAF
TRBV5-8,TRBJ1-5,ASSLFPSSYSQPQH
TRBV11-2,TRBJ2-2,ASSFMRGGGTGELF
TRBV5-1,TRBJ2-5,ASSPGGSGGETQY
TRBV28,TRBJ1-2,ASSLWVGTSGDGYT
TRBV10-1,TRBJ2-5,ASTQTGTPIGDQY
TRBV24-1,TRBJ2-7,ATSDQGGEQY
TRBV5-6,TRBJ2-2,ASSLLDTGELF
TRBV10-3,TRBJ2-1,AISEALDRGNEQF
TRBV18,TRBJ2-1,ASSPMSHAGGGVGEQF
TRBV6-1,TRBJ1-4,ASSEPGVREKLF
TRBV6-5,TRBJ1-1,ASSSRPGTGITEAF
TRBV12-3/TRBV12-4,TRBJ1-2,ASRGRGYYGYT
TRBV2,TRBJ1-1,ASGRDRHMNTEAF
TRBV19,TRBJ2-5,ASTTSGGQETQY
TRBV30,TRBJ1-2,AWSRGVGYGYT
TRBV5-1,TRBJ1-2,ASSLEGSGTGSSRGYT
TRBV10-3,TRBJ1-2,AISAGGGAGGYT
TRBV30,TRBJ1-1,AGRAEDNEAF
TRBV5-6,TRBJ2-1,ASSTVLQGPKF
TRBV20-1,TRBJ2-1,SARLAGEGF
TRBV6-2/TRBV6-3,TRBJ1-4,ASSYPAANEKLF
TRBV5-4,TRBJ2-1,ATSDRGSSNEQF
TRBV9,TRBJ1-1,ASSVGGQLNTEAF
TRBV27,TRBJ1-2,ASSTVRQANYGYT
TRBV4-2,TRBJ1-1,ASSQDVGEREAF
TRBV29-1,TRBJ1-1,SVIGGNTEAF
TRBV7-2,TRBJ1-2,ASSLLGTGPNYGYT
TRBV4-1,TRBJ2-5,ASSQQGTETQY
TRBV7-2,TRBJ2-7,ASSLAQNRAEQY
TRBV30,TRBJ1-3,AWSSGAWPGSGNTIY
TRBV30,TRBJ1-3,AWSRQSRGNTIY